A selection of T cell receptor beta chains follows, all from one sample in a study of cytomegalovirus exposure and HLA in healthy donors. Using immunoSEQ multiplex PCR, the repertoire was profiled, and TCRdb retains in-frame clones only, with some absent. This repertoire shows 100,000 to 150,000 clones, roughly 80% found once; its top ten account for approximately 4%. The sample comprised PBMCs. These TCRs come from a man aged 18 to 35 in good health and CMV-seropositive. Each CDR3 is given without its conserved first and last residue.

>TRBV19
ASSKTANSGNTIY
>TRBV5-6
ASRLIGQGETEAF
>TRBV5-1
ASSPGLGFYNEQF
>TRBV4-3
ASSQGAAGSPLH
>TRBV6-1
ASSGAGVSYEQY
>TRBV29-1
SVGTRYEQF
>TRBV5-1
ASSFLRGTEAF
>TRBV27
ASRRTGDTGELF
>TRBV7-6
ASSRSPGGNYGYT
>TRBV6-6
ASSYEASSYNSPLH
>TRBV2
ASRMGLSGDTQY
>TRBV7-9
ASSFMTSLNTGELF
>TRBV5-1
ASSVGGTGDYEQY
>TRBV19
ASSNDRGSVNTEAF
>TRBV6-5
ASRAGGKLF
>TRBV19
ASSSTGRIPYEQY